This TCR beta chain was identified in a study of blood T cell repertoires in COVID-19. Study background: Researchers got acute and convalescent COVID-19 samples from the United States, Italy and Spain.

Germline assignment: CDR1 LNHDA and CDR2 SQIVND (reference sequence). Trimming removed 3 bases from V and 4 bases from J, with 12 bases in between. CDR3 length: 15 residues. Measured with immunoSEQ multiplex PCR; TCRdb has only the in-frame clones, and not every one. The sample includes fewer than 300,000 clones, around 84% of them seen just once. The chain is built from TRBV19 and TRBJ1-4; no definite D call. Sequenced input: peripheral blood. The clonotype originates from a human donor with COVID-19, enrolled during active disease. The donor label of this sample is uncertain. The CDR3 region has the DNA TGTGCCAGTAGTATTCGAACTCACGATAATGAAAAACTGTTTTTT. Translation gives CASSIRTHDNEKLFF. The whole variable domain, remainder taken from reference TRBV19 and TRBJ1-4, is DGGITQSPKYLFRKEGQNVTLSCEQNLNHDAMYWYRQDPGQGLRLIYYSQIVNDFQKGDIAEGYSVSREKKESFPLTVTSAQKNPTAFYLCASSIRTHDNEKLFFGSGTQLSVL.